Each of the 3 T cell receptor beta chains below was sequenced from the same sample in a study of technical replicates of blood from a handful of donors. Assay: immunoSEQ multiplex PCR; the TCRdb copy retains only in-frame clones and omits some. The sample lists 91,000 or so clones, about 95% seen once, with about 0.19% in the top ten. Sequencing used T cells isolated from PBMCs. Receptors originate from a human donor in good health.

The chain has TRBV7-9 and TRBJ1-1, with D unresolved. Germline V gene sequence: CDR1 SEHNR, CDR2 FQNEAQ (reference sequence). V lost 5 bases and J 4 bases, leaving 14 bases between the germline ends. The CDR3 contains 14 residues. CDR3 amino acids: CASSPRERGTEAFF. CDR3 DNA: TGTGCCAGCAGCCCAAGAGAGAGAGGCACTGAAGCTTTCTTT. Full variable domain (outside the CDR3, taken from reference TRBV7-9 and TRBJ1-1): DTGVSQNPRHKITKRGQNVTFRCDPISEHNRLYWYRQTLGQGPEFLTYFQNEAQLEKSRLLSDRFSAERPKGSFSTLEIQRTEQGDSAMYLCASSPRERGTEAFFGQGTRLTVV.

The chain carries TRBV9 and TRBJ1-2; 8 bases agree with TRBD1. V trimming: 0 bases; J trimming: 7 bases; junction bases outside the gene matches: 8. Germline V gene sequence: CDR1 SGDLS, CDR2 YYNGEE. The CDR3 sequence is 15 residues long. The CDR3 bases are TGTGCCAGCAGCGTAGCGCAGGGGGCAGTGCGTGGCTACACCTTC. It encodes CASSVAQGAVRGYTF.

CDR3: CASSHTGPSGRNPYEQYF. The CDR3, as DNA: TGTGCCAGCAGCCACACAGGCCCTAGCGGGAGGAACCCCTACGAGCAGTACTTC. The J gene is TRBJ2-7, the V gene TRBV7-9; 11 bases agree with TRBD2. The CDR3 loop spans 18 amino acids. Germline V lookup: CDR1 SEHNR, CDR2 FQNEAQ (reference sequence). Germline trimming cut 5 bases from V and 2 bases from J; bases unmatched to any gene: 14.